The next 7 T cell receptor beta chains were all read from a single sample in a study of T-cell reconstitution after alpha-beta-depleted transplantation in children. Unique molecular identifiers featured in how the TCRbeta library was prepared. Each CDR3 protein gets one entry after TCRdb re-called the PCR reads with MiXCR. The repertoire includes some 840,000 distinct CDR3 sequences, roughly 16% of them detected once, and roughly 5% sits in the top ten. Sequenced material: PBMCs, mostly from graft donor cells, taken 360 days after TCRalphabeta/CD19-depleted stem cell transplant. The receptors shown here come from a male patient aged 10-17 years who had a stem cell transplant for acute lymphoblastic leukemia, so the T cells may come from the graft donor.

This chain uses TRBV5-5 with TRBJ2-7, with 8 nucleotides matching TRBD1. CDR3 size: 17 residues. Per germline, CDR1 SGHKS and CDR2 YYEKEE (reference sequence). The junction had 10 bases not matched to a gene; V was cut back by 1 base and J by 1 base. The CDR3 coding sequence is TGTGCCAGCAGCTTGACCTACCGGACAGGGAGGTCCTACGAGCAGTACTTC. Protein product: CASSLTYRTGRSYEQYF.

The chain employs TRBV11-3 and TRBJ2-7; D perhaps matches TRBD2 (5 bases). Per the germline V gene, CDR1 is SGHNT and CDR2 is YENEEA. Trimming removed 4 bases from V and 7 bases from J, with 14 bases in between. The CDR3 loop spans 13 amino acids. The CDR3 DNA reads TGTGCCAGCAGCTGGGCGGACTCACAGGAGCAGTACTTC. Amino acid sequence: CASSWADSQEQYF.

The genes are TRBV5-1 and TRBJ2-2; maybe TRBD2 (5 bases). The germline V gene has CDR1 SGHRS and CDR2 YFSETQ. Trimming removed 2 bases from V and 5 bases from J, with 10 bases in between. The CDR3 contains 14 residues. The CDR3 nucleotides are TGCGCCAGCAGCTTAAGTGGGAGAACCGGGGAGCTGTTTTTT. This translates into CASSLSGRTGELFF.

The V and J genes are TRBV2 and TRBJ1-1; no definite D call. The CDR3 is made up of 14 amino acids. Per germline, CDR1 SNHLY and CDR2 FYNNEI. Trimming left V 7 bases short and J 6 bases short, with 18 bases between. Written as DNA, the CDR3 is TGTGCCAGCAATCCGGCAACGGCAAGGGCTGAAGCTTTCTTT. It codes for CASNPATARAEAFF.

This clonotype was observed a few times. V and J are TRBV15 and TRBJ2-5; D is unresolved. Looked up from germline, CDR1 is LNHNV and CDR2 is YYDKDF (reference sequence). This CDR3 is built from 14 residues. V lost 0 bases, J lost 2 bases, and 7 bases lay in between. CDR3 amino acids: CATSRERVQETQYF. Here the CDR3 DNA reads TGTGCCACCAGCAGAGAAAGGGTACAAGAGACCCAGTACTTC.

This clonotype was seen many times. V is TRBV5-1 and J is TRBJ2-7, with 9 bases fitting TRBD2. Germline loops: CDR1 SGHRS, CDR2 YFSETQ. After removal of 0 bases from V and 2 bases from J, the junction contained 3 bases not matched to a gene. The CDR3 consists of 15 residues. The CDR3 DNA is TGCGCCAGCAGCTTGGCTAGCGGGAATCCCTACGAGCAGTACTTC. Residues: CASSLASGNPYEQYF.

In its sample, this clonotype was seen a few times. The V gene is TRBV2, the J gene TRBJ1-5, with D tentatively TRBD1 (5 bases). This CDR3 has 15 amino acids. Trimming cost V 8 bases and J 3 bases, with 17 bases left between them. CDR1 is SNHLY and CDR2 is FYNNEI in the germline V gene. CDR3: CASSKGRQLNQPQHF. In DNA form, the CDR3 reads TGTGCCAGCTCTAAGGGGAGGCAGCTCAATCAGCCCCAGCATTTT. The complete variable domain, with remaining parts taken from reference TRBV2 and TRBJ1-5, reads EPEVTQTPSHQVTQMGQEVILRCVPISNHLYFYWYRQILGQKVEFLVSFYNNEISEKSEIFDDQFSVERPDGSNFTLKIRSTKLEDSAMYFCASSKGRQLNQPQHFGDGTRLSIL.